This T cell receptor delta chain comes out of a study of gamma-delta chains in newborns, infants, children. On the study more broadly: Microbial exposure reportedly drives polyclonal innate γδ T cell expansion after birth.

This clone is medium-sized. TCRdb re-called clones from the reads via CATT. The table lists roughly 11,000 delta-chain clones, about 3.8% of them singletons. The CDR3 has 19 residues. The germline V gene has CDR1 GEAIGNYY and CDR2 EKD. Trimming removed 3 bases from V and 2 bases from J; junction bases left unmatched: 11. The origin of this receptor is a child who was a newborn, infant or young child, either healthy, febrile or measles-vaccinated (not recorded which). This chain links TRDV2 with TRDJ3; 8 bases line up with TRDD3. The sequenced material came from blood. The CDR3: CACDLLGVPGAWDTRQMFF. Written as DNA, the CDR3 is TGTGCCTGTGACCTACTGGGGGTCCCCGGGGCCTGGGACACCCGACAGATGTTTTTC.